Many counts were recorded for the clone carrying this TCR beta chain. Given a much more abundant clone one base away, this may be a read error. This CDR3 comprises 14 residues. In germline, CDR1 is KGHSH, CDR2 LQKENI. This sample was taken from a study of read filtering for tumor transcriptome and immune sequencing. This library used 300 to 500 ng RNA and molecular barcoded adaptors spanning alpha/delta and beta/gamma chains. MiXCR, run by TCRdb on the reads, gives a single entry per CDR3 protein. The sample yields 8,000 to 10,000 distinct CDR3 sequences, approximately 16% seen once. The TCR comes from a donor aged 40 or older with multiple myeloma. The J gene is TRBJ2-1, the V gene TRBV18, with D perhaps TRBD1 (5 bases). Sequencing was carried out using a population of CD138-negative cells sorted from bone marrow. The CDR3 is CASSPRDRYNEQLF. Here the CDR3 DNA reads TGTGCCAGCTCACCGAGAGACAGATACAATGAGCAGCTCTTC.